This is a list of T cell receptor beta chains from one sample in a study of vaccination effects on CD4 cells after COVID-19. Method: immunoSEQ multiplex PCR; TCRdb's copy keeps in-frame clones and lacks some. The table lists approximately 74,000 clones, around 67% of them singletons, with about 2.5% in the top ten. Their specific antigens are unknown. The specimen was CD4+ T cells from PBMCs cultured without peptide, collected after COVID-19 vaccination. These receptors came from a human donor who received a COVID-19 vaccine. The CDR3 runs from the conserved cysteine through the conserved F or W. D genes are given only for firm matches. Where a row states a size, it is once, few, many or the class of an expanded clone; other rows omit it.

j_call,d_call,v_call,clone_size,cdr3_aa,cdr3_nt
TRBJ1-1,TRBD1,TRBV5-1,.,CASSYGQGDNTEAFF,TGCGCCAGCAGCTATGGACAGGGAGATAACACTGAAGCTTTCTTT
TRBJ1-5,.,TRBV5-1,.,CASSLYPTGNQGQPQHF,TGCGCCAGCAGCTTGTACCCAACAGGTAACCAAGGTCAGCCCCAGCATTTT
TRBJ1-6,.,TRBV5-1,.,CASSLDVGGYNSPLHF,TGCGCCAGCAGCTTGGACGTAGGGGGCTATAATTCACCCCTCCACTTT
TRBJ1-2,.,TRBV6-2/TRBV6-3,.,CASSRPDKVYGYTF,TGTGCCAGCAGCCGACCGGACAAGGTCTATGGCTACACCTTC
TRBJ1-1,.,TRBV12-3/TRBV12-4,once,CASSLLNTEAFF,TGTGCCAGCAGTTTGTTGAACACTGAAGCTTTCTTT
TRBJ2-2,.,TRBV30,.,CAWSVLLRAAGELFF,TGTGCCTGGAGTGTCCTACTCAGGGCTGCCGGGGAGCTGTTTTTT
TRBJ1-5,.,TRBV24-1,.,CATSEPGLNQPQHF,TGTGCCACCAGTGAACCGGGGCTTAATCAGCCCCAGCATTTT
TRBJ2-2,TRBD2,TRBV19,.,CASKPHAGGQNTGELFF,TGTGCCAGTAAGCCCCACGCGGGGGGACAAAACACCGGGGAGCTGTTTTTT
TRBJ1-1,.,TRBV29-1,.,CSVAWVGNTEAFF,TGCAGCGTTGCTTGGGTCGGAAACACTGAAGCTTTCTTT
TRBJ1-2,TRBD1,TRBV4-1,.,CASSQDNRQGVGYTF,TGCGCCAGCAGCCAAGATAACCGACAGGGGGTTGGCTACACCTTC
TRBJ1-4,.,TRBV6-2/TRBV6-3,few,CASSYLGEEYLNEKLFF,TGTGCCAGCAGTTACCTTGGGGAGGAGTATTTGAATGAAAAACTGTTTTTT
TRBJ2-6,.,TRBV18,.,CASSPSGTDDPSGANVLTF,TGTGCCAGCTCACCTAGCGGGACAGATGATCCCTCTGGGGCCAACGTCCTGACTTTC
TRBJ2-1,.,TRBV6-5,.,CASSVDRGSYNEQFF,TGTGCCAGCAGCGTGGACCGGGGCTCCTACAATGAGCAGTTCTTC
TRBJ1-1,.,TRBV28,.,CASRTTDYTEAFF,TGTGCCAGCAGGACGACAGATTACACTGAAGCTTTCTTT
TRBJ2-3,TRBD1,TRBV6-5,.,CASSLARTGTDTQYF,TGTGCCAGCAGTTTGGCTCGGACAGGAACAGATACGCAGTATTTT
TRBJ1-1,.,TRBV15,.,CATSRDPGRGTEAFF,TGTGCCACCAGCAGAGATCCGGGCAGGGGCACTGAAGCTTTCTTT
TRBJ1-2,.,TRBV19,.,CASARGFNYGYTF,TGTGCCAGTGCACGGGGCTTTAACTATGGCTACACCTTC
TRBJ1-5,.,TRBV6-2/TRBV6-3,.,CASSYRSASNQPQHF,TGTGCCAGCAGTTACAGGTCGGCCAGCAATCAGCCCCAGCATTTT
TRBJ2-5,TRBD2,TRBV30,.,CAWSRLAKQETQYF,TGTGCCTGGAGCAGACTAGCGAAGCAAGAGACCCAGTACTTC
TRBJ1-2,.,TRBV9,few,CASSLTGGYGYTF,TGTGCCAGCAGCCTGACGGGGGGGTATGGCTACACCTTC
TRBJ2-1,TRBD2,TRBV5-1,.,CASSLVGATSGGLRNEQFF,TGCGCCAGCAGCTTGGTGGGGGCAACTAGCGGGGGATTACGGAATGAGCAGTTCTTC
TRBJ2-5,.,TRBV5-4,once,CASKLRGGGYGETQYF,TGTGCCAGCAAATTAAGGGGGGGCGGATATGGGGAGACCCAGTACTTC
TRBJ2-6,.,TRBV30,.,CAWRRSSGANVLTF,TGTGCCTGGAGAAGGAGCTCTGGGGCCAACGTCCTGACTTTC
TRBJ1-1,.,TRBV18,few,CASSPRTTGATEAFF,TGTGCCAGCTCACCCCGAACGACAGGAGCCACTGAAGCTTTCTTT
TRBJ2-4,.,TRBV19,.,CASRNPTSGIQYF,TGTGCCAGTAGGAACCCTACTAGTGGTATTCAGTACTTC
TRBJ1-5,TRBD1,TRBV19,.,CASSRTGGGSQPQHF,TGTGCCAGTAGTAGAACAGGGGGCGGATCTCAGCCCCAGCATTTT
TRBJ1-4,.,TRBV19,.,CASSIDWGSNEKLFF,TGTGCCAGTAGTATTGACTGGGGGAGTAATGAAAAACTGTTTTTT
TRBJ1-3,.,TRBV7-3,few,CASSSNPGNTIYF,TGTGCCAGCAGCTCCAATCCTGGAAACACCATATATTTT
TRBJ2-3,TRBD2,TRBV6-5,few,CASRMTSADTQYF,TGTGCCAGCAGGATGACTAGCGCAGATACGCAGTATTTT
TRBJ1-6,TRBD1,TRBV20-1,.,CSARTGFTLHF,TGCAGTGCTAGGACAGGGTTTACCCTCCACTTT
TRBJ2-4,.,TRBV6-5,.,CASSPLDDFQYF,TGTGCCAGCAGCCCCCTGGATGATTTTCAGTACTTC
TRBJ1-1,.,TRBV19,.,CASKPTGLSQGEAFF,TGTGCCAGTAAACCTACAGGGCTTAGCCAAGGGGAAGCTTTCTTT
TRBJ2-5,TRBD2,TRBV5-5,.,CASSPTPGLAGGQETQYF,TGTGCCAGCAGCCCAACCCCGGGACTAGCGGGGGGGCAAGAGACCCAGTACTTC
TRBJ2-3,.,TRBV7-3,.,CASSRGGLDTQYF,TGTGCCAGTAGCAGGGGGGGGTTAGATACGCAGTATTTT
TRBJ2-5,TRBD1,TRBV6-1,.,CASSEMRTGNQETQYF,TGTGCCAGCAGTGAAATGAGGACAGGAAACCAAGAGACCCAGTACTTC
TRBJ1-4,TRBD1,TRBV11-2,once,CASSGTANEKLFF,TGTGCCAGCAGCGGGACAGCTAATGAAAAACTGTTTTTT
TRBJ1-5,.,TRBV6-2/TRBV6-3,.,CASSYLFSNQPQHF,TGTGCCAGCAGTTACCTCTTTAGCAATCAGCCCCAGCATTTT
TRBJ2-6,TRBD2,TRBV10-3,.,CAISESGGSGANVLTF,TGTGCCATCAGTGAGTCGGGAGGGTCTGGGGCCAACGTCCTGACTTTC
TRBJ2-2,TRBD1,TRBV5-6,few,CASSGAGPGGTGELFF,TGTGCCAGCAGCGGTGCGGGTCCAGGGGGAACCGGGGAGCTGTTTTTT
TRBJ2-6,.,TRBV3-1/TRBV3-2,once,CASSRSGGAFGGANVLTF,TGTGCCAGCAGCCGTTCTGGCGGGGCCTTTGGTGGGGCCAACGTCCTGACTTTC
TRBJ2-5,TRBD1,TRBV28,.,CASSFADYRGPSETQYF,TGTGCCAGCAGTTTTGCGGACTACAGGGGGCCGTCAGAGACCCAGTACTTC
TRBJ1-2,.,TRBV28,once,CASSLGGGYGYTF,TGTGCCAGCAGTTTAGGGGGCGGGTATGGCTACACCTTC
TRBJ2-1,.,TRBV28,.,CASSRPSVSISAFF,TGTGCCAGCAGTCGCCCCTCCGTCTCTATAAGCGCGTTCTTC
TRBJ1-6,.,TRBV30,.,CAWKPVWSYNSPLHF,TGTGCCTGGAAACCGGTATGGTCCTATAATTCACCCCTCCACTTT
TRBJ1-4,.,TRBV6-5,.,CASRDLWEKLFF,TGTGCCAGCAGGGACCTATGGGAAAAACTGTTTTTT
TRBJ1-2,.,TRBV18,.,CASSPLTGNYGYTF,TGTGCCAGCTCACCACTCACGGGGAACTATGGCTACACCTTC
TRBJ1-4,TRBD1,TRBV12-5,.,CASGADRDATNEKLFF,TGTGCTAGTGGGGCGGACAGGGACGCAACTAATGAAAAACTGTTTTTT
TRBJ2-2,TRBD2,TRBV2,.,CASSGGEGTAGTGELFF,TGTGCCAGCAGTGGGGGGGAGGGCACGGCGGGGACCGGGGAGCTGTTTTTT
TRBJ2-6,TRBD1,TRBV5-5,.,CASSRQGAPGANVLTF,TGTGCCAGCAGCCGCCAGGGGGCACCCGGGGCCAACGTCCTGACTTTC
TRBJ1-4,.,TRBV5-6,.,CASSLRSWEKLFF,TGTGCCAGCAGCTTGAGGAGTTGGGAAAAACTGTTTTTT
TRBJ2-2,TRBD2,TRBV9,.,CASSDLAGGPYTGELFF,TGTGCCAGCAGCGATCTAGCGGGGGGGCCTTACACCGGGGAGCTGTTTTTT
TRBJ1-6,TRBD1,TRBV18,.,CASSPLHGTGGAGSYNSPLHF,TGTGCCAGCTCACCGCTACACGGGACAGGGGGCGCGGGGTCCTATAATTCACCCCTCCACTTT
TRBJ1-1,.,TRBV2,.,CASKGDYTEAFF,TGTGCCAGCAAAGGGGATTACACTGAAGCTTTCTTT